This T cell receptor (beta chain) appears in the sequencing data of a study of T cells in localized non-small cell lung cancer. Study-wide findings and caveats: Uninvolved adjacent lung showed peak T cell clonality, exceeding tumor.

Germline lookup yields CDR1 SGHDT and CDR2 YYEEEE. The CDR3 is 14 amino acids. Trimming shortened V by 4 bases and J by 4 bases, and 14 bases separated the two germline ends. Sequencing was performed with immunoSEQ multiplex PCR; in TCRdb, only in-frame clones are kept and a portion is missing. The sample holds about 22,000 clones; roughly nine tenths are singletons and the top ten take approximately 22%. This clone has a single count. Its specificity is unknown. Sequenced here: PBMCs, sampled before any cancer treatment. The chain uses TRBV5-6 and TRBJ1-1; no firm D call. This TCR came from a man aged 40-75 years with stage II squamous cell lung carcinoma. Written as DNA, the CDR3 is TGTGCCAGCAGCCTCCCCGGTGGAGCCACTGAAGCTTTCTTT. Protein: CASSLPGGATEAFF. The entire variable domain, with the rest obtained from reference TRBV5-6 and TRBJ1-1, is as follows: DAGVTQSPTHLIKTRGQQVTLRCSPKSGHDTVSWYQQALGQGPQFIFQYYEEEERQRGNFPDRFSGHQFPNYSSELNVNALLLGDSALYLCASSLPGGATEAFFGQGTRLTVV.